This TCR beta chain was retrieved from a study of control samples from healthy donors and cancer patients. Measured with immunoSEQ multiplex PCR; TCRdb has only the in-frame clones, and not every one. The data contain 90,000 to 100,000 clones, 82% of them singletons. V was trimmed by 4 bases and J by 0 bases, leaving 13 bases between them. This CDR3 is 16 amino acids long. Germline lookup yields CDR1 SGHAT and CDR2 FQNNGV. In its sample, this clone was seen a few times. V gene TRBV11-2 combines with J gene TRBJ2-1; possibly TRBD1 or TRBD2 for D (7 bases each). Input material: blood. This receptor was identified in a man in his 60s in good health. CDR3 loop: CASSSGGGTSYNEQFF. The CDR3 DNA is TGTGCCAGCAGCTCAGGGGGGGGCACCTCCTACAATGAGCAGTTCTTC.